Below, one T cell receptor (beta chain) is given with its context. This entry belongs to a study of blood T cell repertoires in COVID-19. The data were produced by immunoSEQ multiplex PCR, yet TCRdb's version contains in-frame clones alone and is incomplete. The repertoire holds under 250,000 clones, with around 90% as singletons. Trimming removed 4 bases from V and 6 bases from J; junction bases left unmatched: 16. Per germline, CDR1 GTSNPN and CDR2 SVGIG (reference sequence). The CDR3 has 16 residues. The rearrangement joins TRBV30 to TRBJ1-1, with 8 bases that match TRBD1. The sequencing input was peripheral blood. The TCR was taken from a man in his fifties or sixties with COVID-19, enrolled during active disease. CDR3: CAWTTRDRGGSAEAFF. DNA of the CDR3: TGTGCCTGGACGACGCGCGACAGGGGAGGGAGTGCTGAAGCTTTCTTT. The whole variable domain, filled in from reference TRBV30 and TRBJ1-1, reads SQTIHQWPATLVQPVGSPLSLECTVEGTSNPNLYWYRQAAGRGLQLLFYSVGIGQISSEVPQNLSASRPQDRQFILSSKKLLLSDSGFYLCAWTTRDRGGSAEAFFGQGTRLTVV.